This T cell receptor beta chain was documented in a study of T-cell reconstitution after alpha-beta-depleted transplantation in children. The ends lost 1 base at V and 7 bases at J; junction bases unmatched: 12. This CDR3 is built from 18 residues. Per germline, CDR1 LGHNA and CDR2 YNFKEQ. The TCRbeta library incorporated unique molecular identifiers. A single record per CDR3 protein comes from TCRdb applying MiXCR to the PCR reads. In the table there are about 440,000 distinct CDR3 sequences, over 40% of which are singletons. The chain joins TRBV4-2 to TRBJ2-1; 11 positions match TRBD2. The specimen was PBMCs, collected before TCRalphabeta/CD19-depleted stem cell transplant. The origin of this receptor is a girl aged 2 to 10 with aplastic anemia, due to receive a stem cell transplant. The DNA of the CDR3 is TGTGCCAGCAGCCAAGCTGAGGGACTAGCGGTTTCGAGGAATGAGCAGTTCTTC. This codes for CASSQAEGLAVSRNEQFF.